This T cell receptor beta chain derives from a study of siplizumab effects on memory and regulatory T cells. Overall study findings and caveats: Confirmation was lacking for the suppressive function of proliferating Tregs derived from siplizumab cultures. Naive T cells were seemingly more diverse than memory cells, and major contributions to the alloresponse seemed to be made by them.

Assays captured 85,000 to 100,000 TCR templates per sample. Profiling relied on immunoSEQ multiplex PCR, and the TCRdb table lists in-frame clones only, not all of them. The sample holds nearly 85,000 clones, approximately 86% seen once. A note on this clone: What it recognizes is unknown.

The germline V and J ends were trimmed by 0 bases and 0 bases, with 5 bases remaining between them. Germline lookup yields CDR1 SGHRS and CDR2 YFSETQ. This CDR3 region has 14 residues. This sequence was found in a human donor in good health. The V gene is TRBV5-1, the J gene TRBJ2-3, with D maybe TRBD2 (5 bases). Sequenced input: Tregs sorted from blood. The chain's CDR3 is CASSLGESTDTQYF. For the CDR3, the DNA is TGCGCCAGCAGCTTGGGGGAGAGCACAGATACGCAGTATTTT.